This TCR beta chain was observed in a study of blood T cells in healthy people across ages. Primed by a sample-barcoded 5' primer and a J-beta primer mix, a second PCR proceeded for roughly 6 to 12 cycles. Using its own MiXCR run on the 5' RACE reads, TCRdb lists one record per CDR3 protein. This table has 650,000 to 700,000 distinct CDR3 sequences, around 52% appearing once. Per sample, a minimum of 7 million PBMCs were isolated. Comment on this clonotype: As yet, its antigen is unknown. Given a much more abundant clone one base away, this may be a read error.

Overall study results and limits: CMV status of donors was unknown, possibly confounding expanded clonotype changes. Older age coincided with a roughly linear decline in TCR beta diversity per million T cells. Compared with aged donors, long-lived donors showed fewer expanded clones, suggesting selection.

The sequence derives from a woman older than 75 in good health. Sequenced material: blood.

CDR3 region: CASSQGRGYLRGEAQYF. In DNA, the CDR3 is TGTGCCAGCAGCCAAGGTCGTGGCTATTTACGAGGAGAGGCCCAGTACTTC. The V and J genes are TRBV14 and TRBJ2-7; no clear D. V dropped 1 base and J dropped 10 bases, with 26 bases sitting between them. The CDR3 has 17 residues. Per the germline V gene, CDR1 is SGHDN and CDR2 is FVKESK.